This T cell receptor beta chain is drawn from a study of blood T cells in healthy people across ages. Overall study context: About one barcoded beta molecule was captured per two T cells (by template switching).

The table lists this clonotype with a few counts. The antigen is unknown. Using a J-beta primer mix together with a sample-barcoded 5' primer, a second PCR was run for roughly 7 to 12 cycles. TCRdb called the 5' RACE reads again in MiXCR, with one record for every CDR3 protein. Among about 1.4 million distinct CDR3 sequences listed, approximately 63% were seen once. Findings and caveats of the study: More naive CD4+ cells and higher diversity marked long-lived donors relative to aged donors. Diversity was estimated from one million T cells, and these estimates were considered underestimates.

The ends were cut back, 7 bases at V and 0 bases at J, with 10 bases in the middle. This CDR3 contains 15 residues. Per sample, a minimum of 6.5 million PBMCs were isolated. This clonotype was sampled from a man aged 18-30 years in good health. This sequence joins TRBV12-3 or TRBV12-4 and TRBJ2-6; no clear D. The sample consisted of blood. This chain's CDR3 is CASTLVGSGANVLTF. The CDR3 coding sequence is TGTGCCAGCACCTTAGTGGGCTCTGGGGCCAACGTCCTGACTTTC.